This entry describes one T cell receptor beta chain. The target antigen is unknown. This sample stems from a study of cytomegalovirus exposure and HLA in healthy donors. 13 Jbeta primers and 60 Vbeta primers were used for the PCR. Produced via immunoSEQ multiplex PCR; TCRdb's table is partial and in-frame only. In the table there are about 100,000 clones, approximately 78% of which are singletons. This CDR3 is 16 amino acids long. The germline V gene encodes CDR1 PRHDT and CDR2 FYEKMQ (reference sequence). V was pared by 8 bases and J by 1 base, with 18 bases between. Study observations and caveats: A later examination showed that TCR association rates differed by HLA locus, with DRB1 most and HLA-C fewest. In a later analysis, V- and J-gene trimming of beta chains associated with a DCLRE1C missense variant, replicated independently.

The TCR sequence derives from a woman aged 55 to 70 in good health and CMV-seronegative. The chain recombines TRBV13 with TRBJ1-3, with TRBD1 as a possible D gene (5 bases). Sequenced material: PBMCs. CDR3 sequence: CASQGRDSPSGNTIYF. CDR3 bases: TGTGCCAGCCAGGGTAGAGACAGTCCATCTGGAAACACCATATATTTT.